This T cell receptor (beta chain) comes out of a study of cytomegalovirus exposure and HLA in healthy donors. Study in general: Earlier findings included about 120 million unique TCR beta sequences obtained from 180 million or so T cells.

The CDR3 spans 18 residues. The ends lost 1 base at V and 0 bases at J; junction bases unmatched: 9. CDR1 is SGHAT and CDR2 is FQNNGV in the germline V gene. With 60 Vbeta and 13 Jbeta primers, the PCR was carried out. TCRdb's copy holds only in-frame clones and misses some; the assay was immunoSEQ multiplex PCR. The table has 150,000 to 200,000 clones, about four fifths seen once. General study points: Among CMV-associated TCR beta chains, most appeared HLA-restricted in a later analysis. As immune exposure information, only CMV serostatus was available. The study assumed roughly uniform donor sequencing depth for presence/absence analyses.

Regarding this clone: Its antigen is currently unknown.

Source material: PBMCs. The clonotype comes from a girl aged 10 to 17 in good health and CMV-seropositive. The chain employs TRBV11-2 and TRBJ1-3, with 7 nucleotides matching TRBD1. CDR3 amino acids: CASSLVLPGQISGNTIYF. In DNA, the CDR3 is TGTGCCAGCAGCTTAGTTCTTCCGGGACAGATCTCTGGAAACACCATATATTTT.